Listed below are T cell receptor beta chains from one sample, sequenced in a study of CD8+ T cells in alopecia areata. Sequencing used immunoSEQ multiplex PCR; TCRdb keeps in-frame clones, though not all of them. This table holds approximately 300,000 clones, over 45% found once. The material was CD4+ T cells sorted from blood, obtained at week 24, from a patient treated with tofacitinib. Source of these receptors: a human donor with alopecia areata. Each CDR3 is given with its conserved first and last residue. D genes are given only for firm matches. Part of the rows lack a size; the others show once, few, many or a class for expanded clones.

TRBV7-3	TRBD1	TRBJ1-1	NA	CASSATGGVTEAFF	TGTGCCAGCAGCGCGACAGGGGGCGTGACTGAAGCTTTCTTT
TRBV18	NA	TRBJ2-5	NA	CASSPQETQYF	TGTGCCAGCTCACCACAAGAGACCCAGTACTTC
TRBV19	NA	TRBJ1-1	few	CASSIDRAEAFF	TGTGCCAGTAGTATAGACCGGGCTGAAGCTTTCTTT
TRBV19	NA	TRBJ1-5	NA	CASSISQGGGNQPQHF	TGTGCCAGTAGTATCTCACAGGGCGGTGGCAATCAGCCCCAGCATTTT
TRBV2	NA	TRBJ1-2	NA	CASSGVNYGYTF	TGTGCCAGCTCCGGGGTCAACTATGGCTACACCTTC
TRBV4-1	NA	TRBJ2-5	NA	CASSHREGETQYF	TGCGCCAGCAGCCATCGGGAAGGAGAGACCCAGTACTTC
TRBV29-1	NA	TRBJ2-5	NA	CSAEGPQETQYF	TGCAGCGCTGAGGGTCCACAAGAGACCCAGTACTTC
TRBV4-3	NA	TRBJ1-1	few	CASSQVWDTEAFF	TGCGCCAGCAGCCAAGTCTGGGACACTGAAGCTTTCTTT
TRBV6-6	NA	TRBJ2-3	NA	CASHSHRTDTQYF	TGTGCCAGCCACTCTCACCGCACAGATACGCAGTATTTT
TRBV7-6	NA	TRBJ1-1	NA	CASSLVAAEAFF	TGTGCCAGCAGCTTAGTTGCAGCCGAAGCTTTCTTT
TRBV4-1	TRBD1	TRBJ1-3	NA	CASSPEQGAAAIYF	TGCGCCAGCAGCCCCGAACAGGGGGCGGCAGCCATATATTTT
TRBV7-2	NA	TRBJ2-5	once	CASSLRGLETQYF	TGTGCCAGCAGCTTACGCGGATTGGAGACCCAGTACTTC
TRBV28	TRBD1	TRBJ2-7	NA	CATNSGGPYEQYF	TGTGCCACTAATTCAGGGGGACCTTACGAGCAGTACTTC
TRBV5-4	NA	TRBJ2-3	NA	CASGLTGTDTQYF	TGTGCCAGCGGCCTCACGGGTACAGATACGCAGTATTTT
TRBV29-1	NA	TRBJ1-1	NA	CSASGSRNTEAFF	TGCAGCGCGAGTGGGTCGCGAAACACTGAAGCTTTCTTT
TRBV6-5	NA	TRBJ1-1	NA	CASSPPGTNTEAFF	TGTGCCAGCAGTCCCCCCGGGACGAACACTGAAGCTTTCTTT
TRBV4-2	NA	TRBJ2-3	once	CASSQDLMSTDTQYF	TGTGCCAGCAGCCAAGATCTTATGAGCACAGATACGCAGTATTTT
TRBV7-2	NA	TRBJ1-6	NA	CASSPGWQGSPLHF	TGTGCCAGCAGTCCAGGGTGGCAGGGTTCACCCCTCCACTTT
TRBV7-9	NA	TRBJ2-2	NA	CASSSYRDFNTGELFF	TGTGCCAGCAGCTCCTACCGGGACTTTAACACCGGGGAGCTGTTTTTT
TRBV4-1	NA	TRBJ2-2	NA	CASSQEGPPDHTYTGELFF	TGCGCCAGCAGCCAAGAGGGGCCACCGGACCACACCTACACCGGGGAGCTGTTTTTT
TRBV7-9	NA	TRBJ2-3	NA	CASSSPGRDTQYF	TGTGCCAGCAGCTCTCCCGGACGGGATACGCAGTATTTT
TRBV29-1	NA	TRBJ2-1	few	CSADSSYNEQFF	TGCAGCGCGGACAGCTCCTACAATGAGCAGTTCTTC
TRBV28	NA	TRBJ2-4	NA	CASSPSPGTAKNIQYF	TGTGCCAGCAGTCCTTCGCCGGGGACAGCCAAAAACATTCAGTACTTC
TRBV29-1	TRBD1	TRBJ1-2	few	CSVEGDRNYGYTF	TGCAGCGTTGAAGGGGACAGGAACTATGGCTACACCTTC
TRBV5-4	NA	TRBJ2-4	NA	CASSRQGAKNIQYF	TGTGCCAGCAGCCGCCAGGGGGCCAAAAACATTCAGTACTTC
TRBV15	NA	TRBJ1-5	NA	CATSRDRAGNQPQHF	TGTGCCACCAGCAGAGATCGGGCAGGAAATCAGCCCCAGCATTTT
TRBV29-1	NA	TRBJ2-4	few	CSVGVGKNIQYF	TGCAGCGTTGGGGTTGGAAAAAACATTCAGTACTTC
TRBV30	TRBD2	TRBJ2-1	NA	CASDAGLAIANEQFF	TGTGCTTCAGATGCGGGACTAGCTATCGCCAATGAGCAGTTCTTC
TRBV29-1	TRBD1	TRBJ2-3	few	CSVEGTAETSTDTQYF	TGCAGCGTTGAGGGGACAGCGGAGACTAGCACAGATACGCAGTATTTT
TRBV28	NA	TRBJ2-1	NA	CASAIKGYEQFF	TGTGCCAGCGCTATTAAGGGGTATGAGCAGTTCTTC
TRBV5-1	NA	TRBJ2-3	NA	CASSTGGLTDTQYF	TGCGCCAGCAGCACGGGGGGCCTCACAGATACGCAGTATTTT
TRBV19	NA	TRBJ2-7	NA	CASSIAGYEQYF	TGTGCCAGTAGTATAGCTGGCTACGAGCAGTACTTC
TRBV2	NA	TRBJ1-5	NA	CASMGGYRQPQHF	TGTGCCAGCATGGGGGGGTACAGACAGCCCCAGCATTTT
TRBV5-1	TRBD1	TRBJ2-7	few	CASSIDRGNEQYF	TGCGCCAGCAGCATAGACAGGGGAAACGAGCAGTACTTC
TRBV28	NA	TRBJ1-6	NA	CASSFTLPNSPLHF	TGTGCCAGCAGTTTCACTTTACCGAATTCACCCCTCCACTTT
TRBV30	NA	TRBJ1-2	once	CAWSVSGGGSYGYTF	TGTGCCTGGAGCGTCTCGGGAGGCGGCAGCTATGGCTACACCTTC
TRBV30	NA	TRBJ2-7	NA	CAWRGISYEQYF	TGTGCCTGGCGCGGAATTTCCTACGAGCAGTACTTC
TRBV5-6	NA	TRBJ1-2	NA	CASSLSQGLRGYTF	TGTGCCAGCAGCTTGAGCCAGGGGCTGCGCGGCTACACCTTC
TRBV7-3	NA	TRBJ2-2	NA	CASSFGQTTGELFF	TGTGCCAGCAGCTTCGGACAGACGACCGGGGAGCTGTTTTTT
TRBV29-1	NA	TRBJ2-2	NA	CSVGQDTGELFF	TGCAGCGTTGGACAGGATACCGGGGAGCTGTTTTTT
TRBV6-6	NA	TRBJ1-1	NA	CASSYRQGGDTEAFF	TGTGCCAGCAGTTACCGCCAGGGAGGAGACACTGAAGCTTTCTTT